The source of this TCR beta chain is a study of blood T cells in healthy people across ages. The CDR3 spans 15 residues. Germline V gene lookup returns CDR1 DFQATT and CDR2 SNEGSKA (reference sequence). V lost 6 bases, J lost 7 bases, and 15 bases stayed unmatched. For the second PCR, which ran for about 7 to 11 cycles, a sample-barcoded 5' primer and a J-beta primer mix were used. TCRdb reprocessed the 5' RACE reads with MiXCR, giving one entry per CDR3 protein. In the table there are 250,000 to 300,000 distinct CDR3 sequences, 25% to 30% of which are singletons. Only a few counts were recorded for this clonotype.

The chain joins TRBV20-1 to TRBJ2-3; 8 bases line up with TRBD1. Sequenced input: blood. This receptor was obtained from an older woman in good health. The DNA for the CDR3 is TGCAGTGCCAAAAAGGCTGGGCAGGGGGCCCATACGCAGTATTTT. This sequence encodes CSAKKAGQGAHTQYF.